These T cell receptor beta chains were read from a single sample in a study of blood T cell repertoires in COVID-19. TCRdb's table, derived via immunoSEQ multiplex PCR, lists solely in-frame clones and lacks some. Of over 150,000 clones in the sample, roughly 85% were seen once. Sequenced sample: PBMCs or T cells enriched from blood (not recorded which). The receptors originated from a man aged 35 to 55 who had recovered from COVID-19. Each CDR3 is given with its conserved first and last residue. Fields, in order: clone size, J gene, V gene, CDR3 protein. A clone size is listed for some rows: how often the clone was seen (once, few, many), or a class if it is expanded.

NA	TRBJ2-7	TRBV5-1	CASSEQGYEQYF
NA	TRBJ2-1	TRBV7-7	CASSYGGNNEQFF
NA	TRBJ1-2	TRBV3-1/TRBV3-2	CASSQGGRVNGYTF
NA	TRBJ1-1	TRBV5-1	CASSLGPHSTEAFF
NA	TRBJ2-1	TRBV11-3	CASSLVDNEQFF
NA	TRBJ1-1	TRBV18	CASSPSYDSEAFF
NA	TRBJ1-5	TRBV28	CASSDPGLGINQPQHF
NA	TRBJ1-6	TRBV27	CASSPGGTGTNSPLHF
NA	TRBJ2-7	TRBV5-6	CASSLWDRYHEQYF
few	TRBJ1-1	TRBV5-6	CASSVAGEAFF
few	TRBJ2-5	TRBV2	CASSLRWEGQGTQETQYF
NA	TRBJ1-2	TRBV7-2	CASSRDSSAYGYTF
NA	TRBJ2-5	TRBV5-4	CASSSDRGQETQYF
few	TRBJ1-2	TRBV27	CASSISPGDSYGYTF
NA	TRBJ2-3	TRBV27	CASLGLAGDLRTQYF
NA	TRBJ1-5	TRBV28	CASSARGEQPQHF
NA	TRBJ2-3	TRBV28	CASSLGREWEDTQYF
NA	TRBJ2-3	TRBV27	CASSLQDTQYF
NA	TRBJ2-2	TRBV6-5	CASSQFTNTGELFF
NA	TRBJ2-5	TRBV11-3	CASRRGGAGGLETQYF